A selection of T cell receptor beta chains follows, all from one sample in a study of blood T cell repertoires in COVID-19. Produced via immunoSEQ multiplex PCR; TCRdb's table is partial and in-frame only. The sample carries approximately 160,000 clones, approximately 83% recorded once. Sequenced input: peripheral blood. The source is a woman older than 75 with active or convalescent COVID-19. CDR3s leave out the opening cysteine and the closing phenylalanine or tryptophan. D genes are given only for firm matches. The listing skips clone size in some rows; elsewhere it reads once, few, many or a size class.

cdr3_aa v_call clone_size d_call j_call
ASSPTGGPTDTQY TRBV9 . . TRBJ2-3
ASSVGGTNEQY TRBV7-2 . . TRBJ2-7
AIKGDSYEQY TRBV10-3 . . TRBJ2-7
ASTPQAGYNTEAF TRBV6-5 . . TRBJ1-1
ASSRSGTGFDTEAF TRBV19 . TRBD1 TRBJ1-1
ASSYGADYGYT TRBV6-5 few . TRBJ1-2
ASSLWDTANEQF TRBV9 . . TRBJ2-1
ASSTGTGLMNEQF TRBV6-5 . TRBD1 TRBJ2-1
ASSRLTDTQY TRBV11-1 . . TRBJ2-3
ASSPQGGRAEAF TRBV7-2 . . TRBJ1-1
ASSQDWTGSTDTQY TRBV4-3 . TRBD1 TRBJ2-3
ASSPLAGGPDTQY TRBV11-3 . TRBD2 TRBJ2-3
ASSVTGLGTF TRBV2 . TRBD1 TRBJ1-1
ASSLQGANYGSPLH TRBV19 . TRBD1 TRBJ1-6
ASSLRGLTEAF TRBV11-2 . . TRBJ1-1
ASRPDRANTEAF TRBV27 . TRBD1 TRBJ1-1
ASSIVAGGSNQPQH TRBV19 . . TRBJ1-5
ASSSLGGVTGANVLT TRBV7-2 . . TRBJ2-6
ASRGQLNQPQH TRBV12-3/TRBV12-4 . . TRBJ1-5
ASSLVGVAGNTGELF TRBV7-6 . TRBD2 TRBJ2-2
ASGGQVENGYT TRBV6-5 . TRBD1 TRBJ1-2
ASSLSTSQEETQY TRBV7-2 . TRBD2 TRBJ2-5
ASSRRALYNSPLH TRBV5-6 . . TRBJ1-6
ASSIATATNEKLF TRBV19 few . TRBJ1-4
ASSVGLAGTGEQY TRBV7-8 . TRBD2 TRBJ2-7
ASRAQPNTEAF TRBV6-5 . . TRBJ1-1
ASSLTGSYNSPLH TRBV11-3 once . TRBJ1-6
ASRPSGGANEQF TRBV19 . TRBD2 TRBJ2-1
ASSQSEDRAGELF TRBV18 . TRBD1 TRBJ2-2
ATSREIGDYGYT TRBV27 . . TRBJ1-2
ASSRAGIYEQY TRBV7-9 few . TRBJ2-7
ASSSRTSGLTDTQY TRBV11-2 . TRBD2 TRBJ2-3
ASSSGEGEKLF TRBV12-3/TRBV12-4 . . TRBJ1-4
ASSNGQGLEAF TRBV3-1/TRBV3-2 . TRBD1 TRBJ1-1
ASSAFQGQGRNEQF TRBV19 few TRBD1 TRBJ2-1
ASSSLQTGGDQPQH TRBV19 . TRBD1 TRBJ1-5
AWNAGFQETQY TRBV30 . . TRBJ2-5
ASSLGWLPWGANVLT TRBV27 once . TRBJ2-6
ASSLDRGLYEQY TRBV7-9 . TRBD1 TRBJ2-7
ASSLPQTGMNTEAF TRBV28 . TRBD1 TRBJ1-1
SAPDLRAGETQY TRBV29-1 . . TRBJ2-5
ASSLRLAGGSNTGELF TRBV5-4 . TRBD2 TRBJ2-2
ASRTDSSSGNTIY TRBV7-9 . . TRBJ1-3
ATSRGEQAFSGNTIY TRBV15 few . TRBJ1-3
ASSRRTSSNTGELF TRBV3-1/TRBV3-2 . TRBD2 TRBJ2-2
ASSVDQGVANTEAF TRBV9 few . TRBJ1-1
ASSLQGGFENTIY TRBV5-6 . . TRBJ1-3
ASSYSNSYEQY TRBV6-2/TRBV6-3 . . TRBJ2-7
SANRQSPGTEAF TRBV29-1 few . TRBJ1-1
ASSIGQGLQTPYGYT TRBV19 . TRBD1 TRBJ1-2
ASSLRGDRVVGSPLH TRBV27 . TRBD1 TRBJ1-6
ASSPTGGQPQH TRBV12-3/TRBV12-4 . . TRBJ1-5
ASSQDHGLQGKRTEAF TRBV4-3 . . TRBJ1-1
ASSHGGGTEAF TRBV19 . . TRBJ1-1
ASTTMVRYGYT TRBV9 . . TRBJ1-2
ASSPTGTGGYNEQF TRBV7-2 . TRBD1 TRBJ2-1
ASSLHRGRGRDSNQPQH TRBV7-8 . TRBD1 TRBJ1-5
ASSVRGAGEAF TRBV9 . . TRBJ1-1
AWSAKTLQETQY TRBV30 . . TRBJ2-5